This TCR beta chain was sequenced during a study of patients and donors after allogeneic stem cell transplantation (dated by TCRdb to between 2020 and 2021). Libraries were built with RT-PCR. Instrument on record: NextSeq 550. In TCRdb, the public reads were trimmed at Q25 with fastp and aligned with MiXCR, with productive beta chains retained. Rows with a matching CDR3 protein are joined into one entry that keeps the most common DNA and genes. A total of 70,000 or so distinct CDR3 sequences appear in this sample, approximately 26% of them only once. In total, the top ten clones hold around 27% of the sample. About this clonotype itself: This clone's antigen is unknown. The input lacks base qualities; no much larger clone sits a single base away.

V is cut by 5 bases and J by 3 bases, and the space between the germline ends is 15 bases. The germline V gene gives CDR1 as MRHNA and CDR2 as SNTAGT. There are 15 amino acids in the CDR3, from cysteine to phenylalanine inclusive. The CDR3 DNA has 45 bases and is translated from base 1. This receptor chain uses TRBV6-4 and TRBJ2-3; the D gene is perhaps TRBD1, on 7 matching bases. The sequenced sample consisted of blood, either unsorted or a sorted T cell fraction (not recorded which). The source of this sequence is a human donor who was either an allogeneic HSCT recipient or a stem cell or donor lymphocyte infusion donor (not recorded which). It is not recorded whose cells these are; they may come from a transplant donor. The nucleotide sequence is given as TGTGCCAGCAGTAACAGGGGAGGAGTAACAGATACGCAGTATTTT. Its translation is CASSNRGGVTDTQYF.